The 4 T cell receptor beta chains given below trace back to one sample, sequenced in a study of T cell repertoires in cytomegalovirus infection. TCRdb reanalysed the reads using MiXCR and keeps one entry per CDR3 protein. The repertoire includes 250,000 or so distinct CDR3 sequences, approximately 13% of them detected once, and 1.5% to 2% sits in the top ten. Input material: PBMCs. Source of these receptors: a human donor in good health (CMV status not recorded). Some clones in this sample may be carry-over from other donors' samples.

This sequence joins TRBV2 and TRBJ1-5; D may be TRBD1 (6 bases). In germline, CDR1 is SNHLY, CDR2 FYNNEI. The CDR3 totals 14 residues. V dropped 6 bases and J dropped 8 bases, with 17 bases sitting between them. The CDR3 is CASSLAGVMEPQHF. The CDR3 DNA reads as TGTGCCAGCAGCCTCGCAGGGGTAATGGAGCCCCAGCATTTT.

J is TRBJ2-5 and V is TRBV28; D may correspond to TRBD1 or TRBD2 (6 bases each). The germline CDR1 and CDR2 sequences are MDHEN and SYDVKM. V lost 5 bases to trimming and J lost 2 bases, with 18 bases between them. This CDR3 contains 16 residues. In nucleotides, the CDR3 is TGTGCCAGCAGTCCCTCCGGGGGCGCGGGGCAAGAGACCCAGTACTTC. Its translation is CASSPSGGAGQETQYF.

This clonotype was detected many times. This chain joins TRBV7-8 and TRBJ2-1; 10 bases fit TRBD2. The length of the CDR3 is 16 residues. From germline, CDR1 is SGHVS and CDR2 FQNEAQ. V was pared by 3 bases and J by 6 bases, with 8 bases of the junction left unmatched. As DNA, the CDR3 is TGTGCCAGCAGCTTCCTTCTAGCGGGGGACGGCAATGAGCAGTTCTTC. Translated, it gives CASSFLLAGDGNEQFF.

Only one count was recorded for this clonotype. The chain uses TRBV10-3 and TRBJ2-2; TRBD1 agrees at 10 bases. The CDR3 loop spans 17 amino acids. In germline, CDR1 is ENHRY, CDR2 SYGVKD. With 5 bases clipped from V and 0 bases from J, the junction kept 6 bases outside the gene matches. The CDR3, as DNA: TGTGCCATCAGTTCACGGACAGGGGGAGCGAACACCGGGGAGCTGTTTTTT. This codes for CAISSRTGGANTGELFF.